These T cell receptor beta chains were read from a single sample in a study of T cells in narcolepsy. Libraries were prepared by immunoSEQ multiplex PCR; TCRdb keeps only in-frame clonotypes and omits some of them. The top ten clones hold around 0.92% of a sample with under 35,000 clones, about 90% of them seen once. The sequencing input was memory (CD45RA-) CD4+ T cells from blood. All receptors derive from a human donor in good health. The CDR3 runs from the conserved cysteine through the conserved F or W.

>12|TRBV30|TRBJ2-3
CACVPGADTQYF
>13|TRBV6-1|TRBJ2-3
CASSESWQNTQYF
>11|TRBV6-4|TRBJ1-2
CASSDSASYTF
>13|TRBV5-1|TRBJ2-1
CASSLSGINEQFF
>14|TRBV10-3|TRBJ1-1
CAISENGDYTEAFF
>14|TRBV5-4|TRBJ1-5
CASSLQGGNQPQHF
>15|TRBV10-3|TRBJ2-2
CAICGTGWGTGELFF
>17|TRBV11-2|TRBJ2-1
CASSPASGLAAYNEQFF
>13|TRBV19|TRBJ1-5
CASSWDRDQPQHF
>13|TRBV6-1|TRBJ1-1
CASILDRNTEAFF
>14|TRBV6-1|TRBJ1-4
CASSEGTNSEKLFF
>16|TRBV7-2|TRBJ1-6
CASSLDGSQYNSPLHF
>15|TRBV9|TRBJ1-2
CASSVEPGEEYGYTF
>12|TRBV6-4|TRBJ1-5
CASWSCHQPQHF
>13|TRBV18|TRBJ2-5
CASSPNNQETQYF
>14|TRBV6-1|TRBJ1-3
CASSVTRAGNTIYF
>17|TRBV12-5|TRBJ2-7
CASGLGEGTSEAYEQYF
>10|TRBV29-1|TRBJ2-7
CSVTRGEQYF
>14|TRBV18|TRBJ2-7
CASSQRQGAEEQYF
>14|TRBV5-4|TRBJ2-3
CASSLVGYTDTQYF
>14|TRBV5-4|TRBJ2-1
CASSVRDTTNEQFF
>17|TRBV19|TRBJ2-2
CASNTGTGFANTGELFF
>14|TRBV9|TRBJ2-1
CASSEGLASDEQFF
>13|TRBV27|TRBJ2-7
CASSSKRGGEQYF
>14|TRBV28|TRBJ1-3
CASSPTGTGNTIYF
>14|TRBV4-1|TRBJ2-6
CASSQLSGANVLTF
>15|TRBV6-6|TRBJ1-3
CASSSGTVSGNTIYF
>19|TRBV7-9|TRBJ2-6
CASSLRGTGIISGANVLTF
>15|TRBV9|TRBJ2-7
CASSVGLAGAYEQYF
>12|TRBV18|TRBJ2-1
CASSREVGEQFF
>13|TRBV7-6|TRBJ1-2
CASSPLQGAGYTF
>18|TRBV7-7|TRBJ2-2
CASSRPPLGAVNTGELFF
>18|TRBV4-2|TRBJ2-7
CASSQLLSSGGTDYEQYF
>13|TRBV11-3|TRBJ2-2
CASSSAIPGELFF
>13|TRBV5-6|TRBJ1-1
CASSLPGDHSAFF
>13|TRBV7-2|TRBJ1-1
CASSLSENTEAFF
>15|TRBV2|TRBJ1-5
CASSEEAQGALAQHF
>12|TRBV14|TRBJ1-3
CASSQTGNTIYF
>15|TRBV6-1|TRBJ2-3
CASRTIAGALDTQYF
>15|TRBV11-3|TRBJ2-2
CASSLGGGSTGELFF
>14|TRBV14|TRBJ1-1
CASSQKLSGTEAFF
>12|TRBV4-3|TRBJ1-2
CASSQDSYGYTF
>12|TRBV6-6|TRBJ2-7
CASSYGADEQYF
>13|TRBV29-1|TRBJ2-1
CSVGTGGYNEQFF
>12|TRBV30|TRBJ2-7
CAWGRTGTEQYF
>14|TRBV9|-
CASSPTVSAGEQYF
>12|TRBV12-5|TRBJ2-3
CASGLEGDTQYF
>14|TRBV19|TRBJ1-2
CASSTTGTNYGYTF
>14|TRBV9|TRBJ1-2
CASSVRGQSYGYTF
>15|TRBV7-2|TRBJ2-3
CASSFRAGRTDTQYF
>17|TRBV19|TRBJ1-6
CASSMPTPDRYNSPLHF